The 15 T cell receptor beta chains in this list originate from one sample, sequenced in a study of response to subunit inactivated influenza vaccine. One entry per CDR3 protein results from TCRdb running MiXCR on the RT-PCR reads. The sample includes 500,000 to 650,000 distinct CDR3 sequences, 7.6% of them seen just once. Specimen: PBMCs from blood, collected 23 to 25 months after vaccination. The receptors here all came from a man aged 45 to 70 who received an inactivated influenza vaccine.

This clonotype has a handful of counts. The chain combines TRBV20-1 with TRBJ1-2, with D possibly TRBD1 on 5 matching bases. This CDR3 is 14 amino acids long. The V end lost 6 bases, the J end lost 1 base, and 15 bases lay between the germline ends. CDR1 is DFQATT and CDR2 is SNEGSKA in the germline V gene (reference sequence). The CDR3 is CSAGEQEHNYGYTF. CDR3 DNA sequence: TGCAGTGCCGGAGAACAGGAACATAACTATGGCTACACCTTC.

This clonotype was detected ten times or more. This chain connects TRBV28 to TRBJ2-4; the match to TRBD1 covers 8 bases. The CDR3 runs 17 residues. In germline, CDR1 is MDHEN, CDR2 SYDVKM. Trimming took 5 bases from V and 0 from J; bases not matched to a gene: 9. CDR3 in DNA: TGTGCCAGCAGTCGAGATGGGACAGGCCTAGCCAAAAACATTCAGTACTTC. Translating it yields CASSRDGTGLAKNIQYF.

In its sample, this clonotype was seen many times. In DNA, the CDR3 is TGTGCCAGCAGTCCTCGGGACCATCTTAGGAAGACCCAGTACTTC. Translating it yields CASSPRDHLRKTQYF. The chain combines TRBV12-3 or TRBV12-4 with TRBJ2-5, with D perhaps being TRBD1 or TRBD2 (5 bases each). The CDR3 extends over 15 amino acids. Trimming removed 5 bases at V and 6 bases at J, with 19 bases between.

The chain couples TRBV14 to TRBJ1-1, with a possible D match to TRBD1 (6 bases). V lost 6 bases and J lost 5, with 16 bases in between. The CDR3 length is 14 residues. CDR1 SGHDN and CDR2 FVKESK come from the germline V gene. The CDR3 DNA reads TGTGCCAGCAGAGACACAGGGATTCGGACTGAAGCTTTCTTT. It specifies CASRDTGIRTEAFF.

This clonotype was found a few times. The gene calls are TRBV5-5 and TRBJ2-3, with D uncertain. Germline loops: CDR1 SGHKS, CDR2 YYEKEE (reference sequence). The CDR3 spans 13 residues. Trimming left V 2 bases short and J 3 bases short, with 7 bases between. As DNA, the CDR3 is TGTGCCAGCAGCTTCGCCATGACAGATACGCAGTATTTT. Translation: CASSFAMTDTQYF.

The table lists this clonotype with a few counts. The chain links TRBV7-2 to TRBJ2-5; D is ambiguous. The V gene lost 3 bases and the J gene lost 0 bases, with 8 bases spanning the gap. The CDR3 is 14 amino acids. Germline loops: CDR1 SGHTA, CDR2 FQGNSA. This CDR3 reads CASSFASNQETQYF. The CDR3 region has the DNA TGTGCCAGCAGCTTCGCCAGCAACCAAGAGACCCAGTACTTC.

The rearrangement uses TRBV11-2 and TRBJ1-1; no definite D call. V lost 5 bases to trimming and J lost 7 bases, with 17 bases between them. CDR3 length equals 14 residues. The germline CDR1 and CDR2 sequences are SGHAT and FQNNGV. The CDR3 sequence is CASSQSGTYSEAFF. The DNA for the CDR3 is TGTGCCAGCAGCCAATCCGGCACCTATAGTGAAGCTTTCTTT. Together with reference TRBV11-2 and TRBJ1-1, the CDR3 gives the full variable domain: EAGVAQSPRYKIIEKRQSVAFWCNPISGHATLYWYQQILGQGPKLLIQFQNNGVVDDSQLPKDRFSAERLKGVDSTLKIQPAKLEDSAVYLCASSQSGTYSEAFFGQGTRLTVV.

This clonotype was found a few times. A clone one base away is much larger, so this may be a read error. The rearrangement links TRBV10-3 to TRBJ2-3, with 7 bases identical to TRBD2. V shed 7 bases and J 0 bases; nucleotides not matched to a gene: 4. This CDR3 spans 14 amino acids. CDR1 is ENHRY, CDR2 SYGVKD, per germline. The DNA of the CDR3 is TGTGCCATCAACCCTAGCGGAAGCACAGATACGCAGTATTTT. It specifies CAINPSGSTDTQYF.

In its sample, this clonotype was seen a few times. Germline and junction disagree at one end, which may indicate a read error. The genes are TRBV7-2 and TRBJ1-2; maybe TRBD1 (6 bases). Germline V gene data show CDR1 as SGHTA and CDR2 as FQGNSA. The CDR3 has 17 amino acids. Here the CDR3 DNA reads TGTGCCAGCAGCCCACAACGTGGGGGGCGCGGAGGCTATGGCTGCACCTTC. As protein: CASSPQRGGRGGYGCTF. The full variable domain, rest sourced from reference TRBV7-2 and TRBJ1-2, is GAGVSQSPSNKVTEKGKDVELRCDPISGHTALYWYRQSLGQGLEFLIYFQGNSAPDKSGLPSDRFSAERTGGSVSTLTIQRTQQEDSAVYLCASSPQRGGRGGYGCTFGSGTRLTVV.

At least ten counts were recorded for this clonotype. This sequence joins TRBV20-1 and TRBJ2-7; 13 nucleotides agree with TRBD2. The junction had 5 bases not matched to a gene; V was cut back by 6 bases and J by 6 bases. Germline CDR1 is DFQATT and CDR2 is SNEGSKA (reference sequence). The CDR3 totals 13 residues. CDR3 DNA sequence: TGCAGTGCGACTGGACTAGCGGGAGTCGAGCAGTACTTC. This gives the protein CSATGLAGVEQYF.

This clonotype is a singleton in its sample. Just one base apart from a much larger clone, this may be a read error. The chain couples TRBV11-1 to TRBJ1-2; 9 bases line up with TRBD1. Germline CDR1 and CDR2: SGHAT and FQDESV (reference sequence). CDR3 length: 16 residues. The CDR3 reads CTSSFTGQGNHYGYTF. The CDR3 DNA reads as TGTACCAGCAGCTTTACGGGACAGGGTAATCACTATGGCTACACCTTC.

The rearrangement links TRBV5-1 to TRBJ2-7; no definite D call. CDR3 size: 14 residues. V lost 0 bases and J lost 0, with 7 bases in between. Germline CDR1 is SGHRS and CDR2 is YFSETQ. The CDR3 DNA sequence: TGCGCCAGCAGCTTGGCAGAGACCTCCTACGAGCAGTACTTC. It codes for CASSLAETSYEQYF.

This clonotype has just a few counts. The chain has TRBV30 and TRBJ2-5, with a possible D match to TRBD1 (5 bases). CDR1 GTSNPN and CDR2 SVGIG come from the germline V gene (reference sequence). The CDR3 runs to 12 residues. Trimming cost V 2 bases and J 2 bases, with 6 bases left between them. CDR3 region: CAWSRQQETQYF. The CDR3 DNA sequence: TGTGCCTGGAGTAGACAGCAAGAGACCCAGTACTTC. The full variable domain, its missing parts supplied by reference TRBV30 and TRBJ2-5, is SQTIHQWPATLVQPVGSPLSLECTVEGTSNPNLYWYRQAAGRGLQLLFYSVGIGQISSEVPQNLSASRPQDRQFILSSKKLLLSDSGFYLCAWSRQQETQYFGPGTRLLVL.

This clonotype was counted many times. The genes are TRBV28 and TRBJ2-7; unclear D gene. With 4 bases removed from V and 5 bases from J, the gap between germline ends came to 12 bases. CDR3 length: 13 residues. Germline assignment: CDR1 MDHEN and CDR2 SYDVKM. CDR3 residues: CASSYRAEDEQYF. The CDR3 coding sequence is TGTGCCAGCAGTTATAGGGCTGAGGACGAGCAGTACTTC.

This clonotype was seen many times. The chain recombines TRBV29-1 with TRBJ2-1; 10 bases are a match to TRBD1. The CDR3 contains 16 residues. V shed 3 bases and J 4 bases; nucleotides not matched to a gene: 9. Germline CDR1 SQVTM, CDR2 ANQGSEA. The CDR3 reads CSVDGTGVTVYNEQFF. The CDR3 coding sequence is TGCAGCGTTGACGGGACAGGGGTCACGGTTTACAATGAGCAGTTCTTC.